This is a list of T cell receptor beta chains from one sample in a study of sequential checkpoint blockade in melanoma. Sequencing used immunoSEQ multiplex PCR; TCRdb keeps in-frame clones, though not all of them. The profile shows about 20,000 clones, about two thirds of them singletons. Sequencing was performed on CD8+ T cells sorted from blood (inferred from file names), taken from a patient given nivolumab and ipilimumab in sequence. These receptors came from a human donor with melanoma. CDR3s include the opening cysteine and the closing phenylalanine or tryptophan. A D gene is named only where the DNA matches it firmly. Clone size is shown for a subset of rows, as once, few, many or a class of expanded clone.

clone size: NA
D gene: NA
V gene: TRBV4-1
J gene: TRBJ2-7
CDR3 protein: CASSQLGDYEQYF
CDR3 DNA: TGCGCCAGCAGCCAACTCGGGGATTACGAGCAGTACTTC

clone size: NA
D gene: TRBD1
V gene: TRBV7-9
J gene: TRBJ1-1
CDR3 protein: CASSQRQGATDTEAFF
CDR3 DNA: TGTGCCAGCAGCCAGAGACAGGGGGCTACGGACACTGAAGCTTTCTTT

clone size: NA
D gene: TRBD2
V gene: TRBV9
J gene: TRBJ2-3
CDR3 protein: CASSAGGSGTDTQYF
CDR3 DNA: TGTGCCAGCAGCGCCGGGGGGAGCGGCACAGATACGCAGTATTTT

clone size: NA
D gene: NA
V gene: TRBV2
J gene: TRBJ2-6
CDR3 protein: CASSPRASGANVLTF
CDR3 DNA: TGTGCCAGCAGTCCCAGGGCCTCTGGGGCCAACGTCCTGACTTTC

clone size: few
D gene: NA
V gene: TRBV30
J gene: TRBJ1-2
CDR3 protein: CAWRSERVPRSREDYGYTF
CDR3 DNA: TGTGCCTGGAGGAGTGAGAGGGTTCCCAGATCACGGGAGGACTATGGCTACACCTTC

clone size: few
D gene: NA
V gene: TRBV28
J gene: TRBJ2-7
CDR3 protein: CASSPRDLGEAGVEQYF
CDR3 DNA: TGTGCCAGCAGTCCCCGGGACCTAGGGGAGGCTGGTGTCGAGCAGTACTTC

clone size: NA
D gene: TRBD2
V gene: TRBV28
J gene: TRBJ2-1
CDR3 protein: CASSLLAGVPEQFF
CDR3 DNA: TGTGCCAGCAGTTTACTAGCGGGAGTCCCAGAGCAGTTCTTC

clone size: NA
D gene: TRBD2
V gene: TRBV7-3
J gene: TRBJ2-3
CDR3 protein: CASSLGYGLAADTQYF
CDR3 DNA: TGTGCCAGCAGCTTGGGTTATGGACTAGCCGCAGATACGCAGTATTTT

clone size: NA
D gene: TRBD2
V gene: TRBV6-5
J gene: TRBJ2-5
CDR3 protein: CASSSSGGRAETQYF
CDR3 DNA: TGTGCCAGCAGTTCCAGCGGGGGGAGGGCCGAGACCCAGTACTTC

clone size: once
D gene: NA
V gene: TRBV10-3
J gene: TRBJ1-2
CDR3 protein: CAISETGKNYGYTF
CDR3 DNA: TGTGCCATCAGTGAGACGGGAAAGAACTATGGCTACACCTTC

clone size: NA
D gene: TRBD1
V gene: TRBV28
J gene: TRBJ1-1
CDR3 protein: CASSLRQGWNTEAFF
CDR3 DNA: TGTGCCAGCAGTTTACGACAGGGATGGAACACTGAAGCTTTCTTT

clone size: NA
D gene: NA
V gene: TRBV15
J gene: TRBJ2-7
CDR3 protein: CATSREVRSGAWYEQYF
CDR3 DNA: TGTGCCACCAGCAGAGAGGTCAGGTCGGGAGCGTGGTACGAGCAGTACTTC

clone size: NA
D gene: NA
V gene: TRBV5-4
J gene: TRBJ1-1
CDR3 protein: CASSQVRDSAEAFF
CDR3 DNA: TGCGCCAGCAGCCAAGTCAGGGATTCCGCTGAAGCTTTCTTT

clone size: NA
D gene: NA
V gene: TRBV4-1
J gene: TRBJ2-7
CDR3 protein: CASSGGTLNYEQYF
CDR3 DNA: TGCGCCAGCAGCGGGGGGACGCTGAACTACGAGCAGTACTTC

clone size: NA
D gene: NA
V gene: TRBV20-1
J gene: TRBJ2-7
CDR3 protein: CSARDYYEQYF
CDR3 DNA: TGCAGTGCTAGAGATTATTACGAGCAGTACTTC

clone size: NA
D gene: NA
V gene: TRBV9
J gene: TRBJ2-7
CDR3 protein: CASSPGQSYEQYF
CDR3 DNA: TGTGCCAGCAGCCCTGGACAGTCCTACGAGCAGTACTTC

clone size: NA
D gene: NA
V gene: TRBV27
J gene: TRBJ2-2
CDR3 protein: CASSLSIGAGELFF
CDR3 DNA: TGTGCCAGCAGTTTATCGATAGGGGCCGGGGAGCTGTTTTTT

clone size: NA
D gene: TRBD1
V gene: TRBV9
J gene: TRBJ1-6
CDR3 protein: CASSGPGTGGSPLHF
CDR3 DNA: TGTGCCAGCAGCGGCCCCGGGACAGGGGGCTCACCCCTCCACTTT

clone size: NA
D gene: TRBD1
V gene: TRBV6-5
J gene: TRBJ1-2
CDR3 protein: CASSQQGNYGYTF
CDR3 DNA: TGTGCCAGCAGCCAACAGGGGAACTATGGCTACACCTTC

clone size: NA
D gene: TRBD1
V gene: TRBV5-5
J gene: TRBJ1-5
CDR3 protein: CASSSPGGSNQPQHF
CDR3 DNA: TGTGCCAGCAGCTCTCCAGGGGGCAGCAATCAGCCCCAGCATTTT

clone size: NA
D gene: NA
V gene: TRBV2
J gene: TRBJ2-7
CDR3 protein: CASSEEVGLNYEQYF
CDR3 DNA: TGTGCCAGCAGTGAGGAGGTAGGGTTAAACTACGAGCAGTACTTC

clone size: NA
D gene: TRBD1
V gene: TRBV5-6
J gene: TRBJ2-3
CDR3 protein: CASSPGTGEDTQYF
CDR3 DNA: TGTGCCAGCAGCCCCGGGACAGGGGAAGATACGCAGTATTTT

clone size: NA
D gene: NA
V gene: TRBV9
J gene: TRBJ1-4
CDR3 protein: CASSVGRDEKLFF
CDR3 DNA: TGTGCCAGCAGCGTAGGTCGGGATGAAAAACTGTTTTTT

clone size: NA
D gene: NA
V gene: TRBV28
J gene: TRBJ1-2
CDR3 protein: CASRSSPKLAYGYTF
CDR3 DNA: TGTGCCAGCAGGTCCTCCCCCAAGCTCGCCTATGGCTACACCTTC

clone size: few
D gene: TRBD2
V gene: TRBV16
J gene: TRBJ2-1
CDR3 protein: CASSQLAGGHNEQFF
CDR3 DNA: TGTGCCAGCAGCCAACTCGCGGGAGGTCACAATGAGCAGTTCTTC

clone size: NA
D gene: NA
V gene: TRBV4-1
J gene: TRBJ2-7
CDR3 protein: CASSQERGPYEQYF
CDR3 DNA: TGCGCCAGCAGCCAAGAGCGGGGGCCCTACGAGCAGTACTTC